Below are 24 T cell receptor beta chains sequenced from a single sample in a study of T-cell memory formation after mild COVID-19. MiXCR, run by TCRdb on the 5' RACE reads, gives a single entry per CDR3 protein. Of 300,000 to 350,000 distinct CDR3 sequences in the sample, roughly a fifth were seen once. The sequenced sample was PBMCs or a T cell subset sorted from them (not recorded which). Every receptor here comes from a man aged 18 to 35 who had mild COVID-19 (a few samples of this study predate the infection). Cell type and time point are not known.

This clonotype came up a few times. The chain links TRBV28 to TRBJ2-5; D may be TRBD1 (5 bases). CDR3 length: 11 residues. Germline CDR1 and CDR2: MDHEN and SYDVKM. Trimming removed 6 bases at V and 7 bases at J, with 9 bases between. In DNA, the CDR3 is TGTGCCAGCAGCCGAACAGGGACCCAGTACTTC. It codes for CASSRTGTQYF.

The table lists this clonotype with a few counts. This chain joins TRBV7-2 and TRBJ2-3, with TRBD2 matching over 11 bases. Germline V CDR1 and CDR2: SGHTA, FQGNSA. With V trimmed by 5 bases and J by 8 bases, 6 bases remained unmatched. The CDR3 is 14 residues long. The CDR3 spells CASSSSGGVVTQYF. In DNA, the CDR3 is TGTGCCAGCAGCAGTAGCGGGGGGGTCGTTACGCAGTATTTT.

A few counts support this clonotype. The V call is TRBV4-3, the J call TRBJ1-2; weak D call: TRBD1 (5 bases). The CDR3 is 14 amino acids. V was shortened by 1 base and J by 7 bases, with 13 bases between the two germline ends. Germline assignment: CDR1 LGHNA and CDR2 YSLEER. The CDR3 protein is CASSQGAGWVGYTF. The CDR3, as DNA: TGCGCCAGCAGCCAAGGAGCAGGGTGGGTTGGCTACACCTTC.

This clonotype was counted ten times or more. The chain links TRBV28 to TRBJ2-3; 14 nucleotides agree with TRBD2. The CDR3 extends over 17 amino acids. V gave up 5 bases and J gave up 6 bases; unmatched junction bases: 10. The germline V gene encodes CDR1 MDHEN and CDR2 SYDVKM. The CDR3 reads CASSSGLAGGFKDTQYF. The CDR3 bases are TGTGCCAGCAGTAGCGGACTAGCGGGGGGTTTCAAGGATACGCAGTATTTT.

V gene TRBV5-1 combines with J gene TRBJ2-2; a weak D match, TRBD2 (5 bases). Per the germline V gene, CDR1 is SGHRS and CDR2 is YFSETQ. The CDR3 length is 16 residues. Trimming stripped 4 bases from V and 1 base from J, with 14 bases between. This CDR3 reads CASSPGVLWNTGELFF. As DNA, the CDR3 is TGCGCCAGCAGCCCCGGGGTCCTTTGGAACACCGGGGAGCTGTTTTTT. Filled out from reference TRBV5-1 and TRBJ2-2, the complete variable domain reads KAGVTQTPRYLIKTRGQQVTLSCSPISGHRSVSWYQQTPGQGLQFLFEYFSETQRNKGNFPGRFSGRQFSNSRSEMNVSTLELGDSALYLCASSPGVLWNTGELFFGEGSRLTVL.

The chain carries TRBV5-1 and TRBJ2-3; D remains ambiguous. The V gene lost 5 bases and the J gene lost 4 bases, with 11 bases spanning the gap. CDR3 length equals 13 residues. Per the germline V gene, CDR1 is SGHRS and CDR2 is YFSETQ. CDR3 sequence: CASRRDRADTQYF. CDR3 nucleotides: TGCGCCAGCAGAAGGGATAGGGCAGATACGCAGTATTTT.

This clonotype is labeled medium-sized. This sequence joins TRBV7-9 and TRBJ2-3; 15 nucleotides line up with TRBD2. CDR1 is SEHNR and CDR2 is FQNEAQ in the germline V gene (reference sequence). The junction had 6 bases not matched to a gene; V was cut back by 7 bases and J by 7 bases. The CDR3 has 15 residues. CDR3 amino acids: CASTLGTSGRHTQYF. CDR3 DNA sequence: TGTGCCAGCACCTTGGGGACTAGCGGGAGGCATACGCAGTATTTT.

This clonotype was detected only a few times. The V call is TRBV18, the J call TRBJ1-5; D remains unclear. The germline V gene encodes CDR1 KGHSH and CDR2 LQKENI. This CDR3 region has 12 residues. V lost 0 bases and J 9 bases, leaving 6 bases between the germline ends. CDR3 sequence: CASSPPNGPQHF. Here the CDR3 DNA reads TGTGCCAGCTCACCACCCAACGGGCCCCAGCATTTT.

This clonotype was counted only a few times. This sequence joins TRBV7-3 and TRBJ2-1, with TRBD2 matching 12 bases. CDR3 length: 16 residues. The V segment lost 5 bases and the J segment 6 bases; nucleotides outside the gene matches: 8. Germline CDR1 reads SGHTA; CDR2 reads FQGTGA. The CDR3 coding sequence is TGTGCCAGCAGCCCTAGCGGGGGGGAAGCTCTCAATGAGCAGTTCTTC. Its protein product is CASSPSGGEALNEQFF.

The gene calls are TRBV20-1 and TRBJ2-3; 10 bases map to TRBD1. V lost 5 bases to trimming and J lost 5 bases; unmatched junction nucleotides: 7. Germline values: CDR1 DFQATT, CDR2 SNEGSKA (reference sequence). The CDR3 is 14 amino acids. The CDR3 DNA reads as TGCAGTGCTCCGCGACAGGGGGCCGGAGATACGCAGTATTTT. Encoded protein: CSAPRQGAGDTQYF.

The V and J genes are TRBV6-5 and TRBJ1-1; D gene uncertain. The CDR3 has 15 residues. Germline-derived CDR1 and CDR2 are MNHEY and SVGAGI. V dropped 0 bases and J dropped 0 bases, with 8 bases sitting between them. The CDR3 DNA follows: TGTGCCAGCAGTTACTCCCTTAGGATGAACACTGAAGCTTTCTTT. Amino acid sequence: CASSYSLRMNTEAFF.

This clonotype was picked up a small number of times. The gene calls are TRBV6-1 and TRBJ2-2; D call uncertain. V was trimmed by 3 bases and J by 5 bases, leaving 7 bases between them. Germline lookup yields CDR1 MNHNS and CDR2 SASEGT. The CDR3 totals 13 residues. The CDR3 bases are TGTGCCAGCAGTGAGCTTGTAACCGGGGAGCTGTTTTTT. Translated: CASSELVTGELFF.

DNA for the CDR3: TGTGCCAGCAGCTTAGGTGGTACGTGGGCCCAGTACTTC. Its protein product is CASSLGGTWAQYF. The chain recombines TRBV7-3 with TRBJ2-5, with D hard to call. Looked up from germline, CDR1 is SGHTA and CDR2 is FQGTGA. The CDR3 has 13 amino acids. V gave up 2 bases and J gave up 9 bases, with 13 bases separating them. Variable domain in full (rest from reference TRBV7-3 and TRBJ2-5): GAGVSQTPSNKVTEKGKYVELRCDPISGHTALYWYRQSLGQGPEFLIYFQGTGAADDSGLPNDRFFAVRPEGSVSTLKIQRTERGDSAVYLCASSLGGTWAQYFGPGTRLLVL.

A few counts support this clonotype. CDR3 in amino acids: CASSFAPAGQLNTGELFF. The CDR3 DNA follows: TGTGCCAGCAGTTTTGCACCCGCCGGACAGCTAAACACCGGGGAGCTGTTTTTT. The V call is TRBV27, the J call TRBJ2-2; weak D call: TRBD1 (6 bases). This CDR3 region has 18 residues. Germline V CDR1 and CDR2: MNHEY, SMNVEV (reference sequence). V lost 3 bases to trimming and J lost 2 bases, with 19 bases between them.

This clonotype showed up just a few times. This rearrangement joins TRBV7-9 to TRBJ1-1; D is possibly TRBD1 (5 bases). The CDR3 runs 15 residues. Germline V CDR1 and CDR2: SEHNR, FQNEAQ (reference sequence). Trimming took 0 bases from V and 4 from J, leaving 12 bases between them. The CDR3 coding sequence is TGTGCCAGCAGCTTAGCCCAGGGTGAGGGCACTGAAGCTTTCTTT. Translation: CASSLAQGEGTEAFF.

V usage is TRBV5-1 and J usage is TRBJ2-7; TRBD1 matches 9 bases. This CDR3 is 14 amino acids long. CDR1 is SGHRS and CDR2 is YFSETQ in the germline V gene. V gave up 4 bases and J gave up 4 bases; unmatched junction bases: 6. The CDR3: CASSRDRVLYEQYF. DNA for the CDR3: TGCGCCAGCAGCCGGGACAGGGTTTTATACGAGCAGTACTTC.

The table lists this clonotype with a few counts. This chain connects TRBV3-1 to TRBJ2-7; either TRBD1 or TRBD2 may fit D (5 bases each). Germline lookup yields CDR1 LGHDT and CDR2 YNNKEL (reference sequence). V was shortened by 1 base and J by 0 bases, with 10 bases between the two germline ends. This CDR3 is built from 15 residues. The CDR3 DNA reads as TGTGCCAGCAGCCAAGCGGGGACGAGCTCCTACGAGCAGTACTTC. The encoded protein is CASSQAGTSSYEQYF.

This clonotype has only a few counts. The CDR3 sequence is CASSRDRDNGYTF. The CDR3 DNA is TGTGCCAGCTCGCGGGACAGGGATAATGGCTACACCTTC. The rearrangement uses TRBV2 and TRBJ1-2, with TRBD1 matching over 9 bases. This CDR3 has 13 amino acids. Trimming cost V 8 bases and J 6 bases; bases outside gene matches: 7. Germline V gives CDR1 SNHLY, CDR2 FYNNEI.

The genes are TRBV10-3 and TRBJ1-1, with 10 positions matching TRBD1. The CDR3 spans 15 residues. Unmatched junction bases numbered 7, after V lost 3 bases and J lost 6 bases. From germline, CDR1 is ENHRY and CDR2 SYGVKD. CDR3 loop: CAISDRDRGQAEAFF. CDR3 sequence (DNA): TGTGCCATCAGTGATCGGGACAGGGGACAGGCTGAAGCTTTCTTT.

The sample holds many counts of this clonotype. The rearrangement links TRBV3-1 to TRBJ2-3; D is possibly TRBD2 (5 bases). V lost 4 bases and J lost 5, with 7 bases in between. The CDR3 length is 12 residues. Germline V gene lookup returns CDR1 LGHDT and CDR2 YNNKEL (reference sequence). CDR3 residues: CASSRAGDTQYF. CDR3 DNA: TGTGCCAGCAGCCGCGCGGGAGATACGCAGTATTTT.

This clonotype was recorded many times. The chain combines TRBV4-3 with TRBJ2-1; 9 nucleotides line up with TRBD2. V was clipped by 4 bases and J by 0 bases; unmatched bases: 10. CDR3 length: 18 amino acids. Germline CDR1 is LGHNA and CDR2 is YSLEER. The CDR3 bases are TGCGCCAGCAGCCGCCTAGCGGGGAGAACGGGCTCCTACAATGAGCAGTTCTTC. Translated, it gives CASSRLAGRTGSYNEQFF.

This clonotype was seen only a few times. This chain joins TRBV4-2 and TRBJ2-2, with D unresolved. CDR3 length: 14 residues. In germline, CDR1 is LGHNA, CDR2 YNFKEQ. The V gene lost 0 bases and the J gene lost 7 bases, with 9 bases spanning the gap. CDR3 bases: TGTGCCAGCAGCCAAGATCGCCCGGGCGGGGAGCTGTTTTTT. Its translation is CASSQDRPGGELFF.

The chain employs TRBV7-8 and TRBJ1-5; 7 bases fit TRBD1. Germline V gene lookup returns CDR1 SGHVS and CDR2 FQNEAQ. With V trimmed by 5 bases and J by 4 bases, 5 bases remained unmatched. This CDR3 has 14 amino acids. For the CDR3, the DNA is TGTGCCAGCAGCCGTGACAGGGATAATCAGCCCCAGCATTTT. Translated, it gives CASSRDRDNQPQHF.

The genes are TRBV19 and TRBJ2-2, with D maybe TRBD1 (6 bases). Trimming cost V 6 bases and J 7 bases, with 12 bases left between them. There are 13 residues in the CDR3. Per germline, CDR1 LNHDA and CDR2 SQIVND (reference sequence). In nucleotides, the CDR3 is TGTGCCAGTAGGACAGGAATGATCGGGGAGCTGTTTTTT. Its translation: CASRTGMIGELFF.